The present T cell receptor beta chain was sequenced within a study of early T cells in non-severe SARS-CoV-2 infection. Turning to the study itself: Alpha and beta chains were unpaired, from unsorted whole-blood bulk RNA.

Trimming cost V 5 bases and J 11 bases, with 12 bases left between them. The germline V gene encodes CDR1 SGHAT and CDR2 FQNNGV. This CDR3 has 12 residues. Unique molecular identifiers (one per individual cDNA molecule) were attached. Each CDR3 protein gets one entry after TCRdb re-called the 5' RACE reads with MiXCR. The table has about 40,000 distinct CDR3 sequences, over 5% seen once. Many counts were recorded for this clonotype. What it binds is unknown. Overall study findings and caveats: Anti-spike CD8 responses were favored in VDJdb matching, and private and CD4 specificities were missed.

This sequence originates from an adult who was a healthcare worker with PCR-confirmed SARS-CoV-2 infection or an uninfected control (not recorded which). V usage is TRBV11-2 and J usage is TRBJ1-4; D ambiguous. The sequenced sample was whole blood, obtained at baseline. The CDR3 DNA reads TGTGCCAGCAGCCCCAGGAGGGATAAACTGTTTTTT. It yields the protein CASSPRRDKLFF.